The rows below give T cell receptor beta chains drawn from one sample of a study of blood T cell repertoires in COVID-19. Sequenced by immunoSEQ multiplex PCR; TCRdb stores in-frame clones only, minus some. This sample yields 200,000 to 250,000 clones, of which roughly nine tenths are seen a single time; roughly 10% belongs to the top ten. The sample comprised peripheral blood. The receptor source for this set is a woman aged 50 to 65 with COVID-19, enrolled during active disease. Both conserved end residues are part of each CDR3. Fields, in order: J gene, V gene, CDR3 protein.

>TRBJ1-6|TRBV7-2
CASSQGQYSPLHF
>TRBJ1-1|TRBV2
CASNRRGGTEAFF
>TRBJ1-6|TRBV7-2
CASSSYRGSYNSPLHF
>TRBJ2-3|TRBV4-1
CASSQLSSGASTDTQYF
>TRBJ2-1|TRBV5-4
CASSFGRGGIYEQFF
>TRBJ2-3|TRBV7-2
CASSLAGTGTARDTQYF
>TRBJ1-2|TRBV15
CATSSFAGFYGYTF
>TRBJ1-4|TRBV6-5
CASSYDRGEKLFF
>TRBJ2-2|TRBV19
CASFPRGVSSTGELFF
>TRBJ2-1|TRBV3-1/TRBV3-2
CASSQTLGGVEFF
>TRBJ2-2|TRBV25-1
CASSATLSGNTGELFF
>TRBJ1-5|TRBV6-5
CASSPQTGSYQPQHF
>TRBJ2-2|TRBV12-5
CASALRPTGELFF
>TRBJ1-1|TRBV19
CASDSGGTEAFF
>TRBJ1-2|TRBV3-1/TRBV3-2
CASSQSGQYYGYTF
>TRBJ2-7|TRBV11-2
CASSLASQAREQYF
>TRBJ1-3|TRBV5-1
CASAPGTGSRAGNTIYF
>TRBJ2-7|TRBV9
CASSSHRDRDLYEQYF
>TRBJ1-1|TRBV20-1
CSAAVWTEAFF
>TRBJ2-1|TRBV7-6
CASSSGLAGSYNEQFF
>TRBJ2-1|TRBV20-1
CSASPLPGLAGASSYNEQFF
>TRBJ2-1|TRBV5-1
CASSLYTSGARSEQFF
>TRBJ2-3|TRBV13
CASSSQRGVITDTQYF
>TRBJ2-2|TRBV14
CASSHLTGEVGELFF
>TRBJ2-2|TRBV9
CASSVDTGQSTGELFF
>TRBJ1-2|TRBV30
CAWTVGGGGYTF
>TRBJ2-5|TRBV21-1
CASSKARDALAGERFQETQYF
>TRBJ2-1|TRBV20-1
CSARGGAEQFF
>TRBJ1-3|TRBV19
CASSTTGLGNTIYF
>TRBJ2-1|TRBV10-3
CAISGKQGAPNEQFF
>TRBJ1-2|TRBV10-3
CAISEVGRAYGYTF
>TRBJ1-3|TRBV19
CASSIRGGGNTIYF
>TRBJ2-5|TRBV2
CASSRLTSGQETQYF
>TRBJ2-3|TRBV9
CASSFRTSGGQGTDTQYF
>TRBJ1-5|TRBV19
CASTTTGAGNQPQHF
>TRBJ2-1|TRBV3-1/TRBV3-2
CASSPPGLAGENEQFF
>TRBJ1-4|TRBV2
CASSKGGGYEKLFF
>TRBJ2-2|TRBV30
CAWGDRGGTLELFF
>TRBJ2-7|TRBV6-5
CASQLSLIDYEQYF
>TRBJ2-3|TRBV7-6
CASSPRGVPTDTQYF
>TRBJ1-5|TRBV14
CASSQETGPQHF
>TRBJ2-3|TRBV2
CASRSRGGVTDTQYF
>TRBJ1-5|TRBV6-5
CASSPQRWSNQPQHF
>TRBJ1-2|TRBV11-3
CASSLGQDGYTF
>TRBJ2-3|TRBV5-1
CASSPGGLSTDTQYF
>TRBJ1-6|TRBV19
CASSQAYRDSNSPLHF
>TRBJ2-6|TRBV9
CASSGAISGANVLTF
>TRBJ2-7|TRBV5-1
CASSLGPPARANEQYF
>TRBJ2-5|TRBV3-1/TRBV3-2
CASSLGTSRPTQYF
>TRBJ2-2|TRBV5-1
CASSLEGTDRFRNTGELFF
>TRBJ2-7|TRBV20-1
CSASSGGFYEQYF
>TRBJ1-1|TRBV7-6
CASSGQGGHTEAFF
>TRBJ1-6|TRBV5-1
CASSTSGTDNSPLHF